The table lists the clone carrying this T cell receptor (beta chain) with many counts. The data originate from a study of T cells in Graves' hyperthyroidism and ophthalmopathy. There were TCR beta CDR3 regions amplified from RNA transcripts. The TCR CDR3 first-round RT-PCR relied on the HTBI primer set. TCRdb re-derived calls from the multiplex PCR reads in MiXCR, one entry per CDR3 protein. The sample has about 92,000 distinct CDR3 sequences, roughly 49% seen once. Looked up from germline, CDR1 is SGHDT and CDR2 is YYEEEE. V lost 6 bases, J lost 3 bases, and 12 bases lay in between. This CDR3 spans 14 amino acids. In patients aged 18 to 65, hyperthyroidism was newly diagnosed, with duration under 2 months. Exclusion criteria comprised uncontrolled infection, other autoimmune disease, pregnancy or lactation. Diagnosis rested on symptoms, serum thyroxine and TRAb, thyroid ultrasound, and orbital computed tomography. Source material for PBMCs was about 11 ml fresh peripheral blood.

The sequenced sample consisted of blood. The source is a woman between 35 and 50 years old with Graves' hyperthyroidism. The rearrangement links TRBV5-6 to TRBJ2-2; D is perhaps TRBD1 (7 bases). CDR3 DNA sequence: TGTGCCAGCACCAGGGGGGAATACACCGGGGAGCTGTTTTTT. As protein: CASTRGEYTGELFF.